The 13 T cell receptor beta chains given below trace back to one sample, sequenced in a study of T cells in women clearing cervical HPV infection. The method was immunoSEQ multiplex PCR; TCRdb's version includes in-frame clones alone and lacks a portion of them. The sample data list 46,000 or so clones. The sample consisted of blood buffy coat. These receptors all come from a woman aged 18-70 years with a cervical HPV16 infection that either progressed to CIN3+ or cleared (not recorded which).

A word on this clone: The read finishes 3 residues shy of the CDR3 end, and the germline J gene is used to complete it. The V call is TRBV11-3, the J call TRBJ2-7, with 9 bases that match TRBD2. This CDR3 comprises 15 residues. Germline CDR1 is SGHNT and CDR2 is YENEEA. With V trimmed by 5 bases and J by 0 bases, 5 bases remained unmatched. The CDR3 DNA, read in part, is TGTGCCAGCAGCCCTAGCGGGACACTCTCCTACGAG. It codes for CASSPSGTLSYE. The complete CDR3 reads CASSPSGTLSYEQYF. Filled out from reference TRBV11-3 and TRBJ2-7, the complete variable domain reads EAGVVQSPRYKIIEKKQPVAFWCNPISGHNTLYWYLQNLGQGPELLIRYENEEAVDDSQLPKDRFSAERLKGVDSTLKIQPAELGDSAVYLCASSPSGTLSYEQYFGPGTRLTVT.

Turning to this clone: The missing CDR3 end, 3 residues past where the read stops, is filled in from the germline J gene. The V call is TRBV29-1, the J call TRBJ2-1; D is ambiguous. Between the trimmed V and J ends, which lost 4 bases and 9 bases, there was a span of 13 bases. The CDR3 consists of 12 residues. Germline CDR1 SQVTM, CDR2 ANQGSEA. CDR3 in amino acids: CSVVTTIGEQFF. CDR3 DNA, as far as it was read: TGCAGCGTTGTTACGACAATCGGTGAG.

A word on this clone: The read ends 3 residues before the CDR3 terminus; that terminus is restored from the germline J gene. This rearrangement joins TRBV7-6 to TRBJ1-5; 7 positions match TRBD1. The germline V gene encodes CDR1 SGHVS and CDR2 FNYEAQ. The CDR3 spans 16 residues. Trimming at V came to 0 bases and at J to 4 bases, leaving 6 bases not matched to a gene. The CDR3: CASSLAATGNNQPQHF. Partial CDR3 DNA: TGTGCCAGCAGCTTAGCGGCGACAGGGAATAATCAGCCC.

As to this clone: The missing CDR3 end, 3 residues past where the read stops, is filled in from the germline J gene. The chain uses TRBV20-1 and TRBJ2-2; 10 bases agree with TRBD2. The CDR3 covers 15 residues. Germline V CDR1 and CDR2: DFQATT, SNEGSKA (reference sequence). With V trimmed by 3 bases and J by 1 base, 2 bases remained unmatched. The DNA read from the CDR3 is TGCAGTGCTAGGTCTAGCGGGGGGAACACCGGGGAG. Protein product: CSARSSGGNTGE. The whole CDR3 sequence reads CSARSSGGNTGELFF.

About this clone itself: The read falls 3 residues short of the CDR3 end, and the missing part is taken from the germline J gene. The chain has TRBV19 and TRBJ1-4, with 7 bases identical to TRBD1. V shed 10 bases and J 2 bases; nucleotides not matched to a gene: 4. This CDR3 has 13 amino acids. The V gene's germline CDR1 is LNHDA and CDR2 SQIVND (reference sequence). Partial CDR3 DNA: TGTGCCACAAGACAGGGCACTAATGAAAAA. Protein: CATRQGTNEK. The full-length CDR3 reads as CATRQGTNEKLFF.

Details on this clone: The read terminates 3 residues ahead of where the CDR3 ends, so the germline J gene completes it. The chain couples TRBV9 to TRBJ2-5; TRBD2 matches at 11 bases. CDR3 size: 14 residues. Losses at the gene ends were 3 bases for V and 2 bases for J; bases not matched to a gene: 0. Germline V gives CDR1 SGDLS, CDR2 YYNGEE. CDR3 in amino acids: CASSGLAGQETQYF. CDR3 bases read: TGTGCCAGCAGCGGACTAGCGGGACAAGAGACC.

For this clone: Read sequence stops 3 residues before the CDR3 end, and the germline J gene provides the missing end. The V gene is TRBV19, the J gene TRBJ1-2, with TRBD1 identical over 7 bases. This CDR3 spans 13 amino acids. Germline V gene lookup returns CDR1 LNHDA and CDR2 SQIVND (reference sequence). V shed 5 bases and J 5 bases; nucleotides not matched to a gene: 5. CDR3 DNA, as far as it was read: TGTGCCAGTAGTCTCCAGGGACAGTATGGC. It translates to CASSLQGQYG. The entire CDR3 sequence reads CASSLQGQYGYTF.

Of note for this clone: The read halts 3 residues ahead of the CDR3 end, with the missing end drawn from the germline J gene. The J gene is TRBJ2-4, the V gene TRBV5-1; D is unresolved. The germline V gene has CDR1 SGHRS and CDR2 YFSETQ. The ends were cut back, 0 bases at V and 3 bases at J, with 22 bases in the middle. CDR3 length: 19 amino acids. CDR3 DNA (partial): TGCGCCAGCAGCTTGGCCCCAGACACGATGTCGAGTGTCAAAAACATT. This encodes CASSLAPDTMSSVKNI. The complete CDR3 protein is CASSLAPDTMSSVKNIQYF.

As concerns this clone: The read terminates 3 residues before the CDR3 end, so the remaining end is supplied by the germline J gene. J is TRBJ2-2 and V is TRBV20-1, with D maybe TRBD2 (6 bases). The germline V and J ends were trimmed by 5 bases and 1 base, with 11 bases remaining between them. The CDR3 runs 14 residues. Germline V gene lookup returns CDR1 DFQATT and CDR2 SNEGSKA (reference sequence). The CDR3 is CSAGRGGNTGELFF. The covered CDR3 bases are TGCAGTGCTGGCCGGGGAGGGAACACCGGGGAG.

About this clone itself: The read is 3 residues too short to cover the CDR3 end, so that end is filled in from the germline J gene. V usage is TRBV7-2 and J usage is TRBJ2-1, with a possible D match to TRBD2 (7 bases). Trimming stripped 4 bases from V and 9 bases from J, with 16 bases between. The germline CDR1 and CDR2 sequences are SGHTA and FQGNSA. CDR3 size: 14 residues. The CDR3 protein is CASSSLGEGVEQFF. The sequenced CDR3 bases are TGTGCCAGCAGCTCCTTGGGGGAGGGGGTTGAG.

About this clone itself: The read gets to within 3 residues of the CDR3 end, and the germline J gene fills in the rest. V and J are TRBV30 and TRBJ1-1; D gene ambiguous. Germline V gene sequence: CDR1 GTSNPN, CDR2 SVGIG (reference sequence). The CDR3 sequence is 11 residues long. V gave up 5 bases and J gave up 6 bases, with 10 bases separating them. CDR3: CAWYNYPEAFF. The covered CDR3 bases are TGTGCCTGGTATAACTACCCTGAA.

A word on this clone: The read gets to within 3 residues of the CDR3 end, and the germline J gene fills in the rest. This sequence joins TRBV7-2 and TRBJ1-3; 7 bases match TRBD1. Germline CDR1 reads SGHTA; CDR2 reads FQGNSA. This CDR3 has 15 residues. With V trimmed by 1 base and J by 2 bases, 2 bases remained unmatched. The covered CDR3 bases are TGTGCCAGCAGCTTAGTAGGGGGCGCTGGAAACACC. Encoded protein: CASSLVGGAGNT. The entire CDR3 protein reads CASSLVGGAGNTIYF.

For this clone: The read terminates 3 residues before the CDR3 end, so the remaining end is supplied by the germline J gene. The chain combines TRBV5-1 with TRBJ2-3; 12 bases agree with TRBD2. Trimming removed 3 bases from V and 5 bases from J; junction bases left unmatched: 1. Germline CDR1 SGHRS, CDR2 YFSETQ. The CDR3 runs to 14 residues. CDR3 DNA (partial): TGCGCCAGCAGCTCACTAGCGGGAGGAGATACG. It specifies CASSSLAGGDT. The entire CDR3 protein reads CASSSLAGGDTQYF.